This T cell receptor beta chain is from a study of cytomegalovirus exposure and HLA in healthy donors. Deletions cut 0 bases from V and 1 base from J, with 11 bases between. This CDR3 contains 16 residues. The germline V gene encodes CDR1 MGHRA and CDR2 YSYEKL. About this clone: What it recognizes is unknown.

Study observations and caveats: There were a few CMV-associated chains whose specificity for CMV antigens was confirmed in vitro.

Produced via immunoSEQ multiplex PCR; TCRdb's table is partial and in-frame only. In the table there are roughly 140,000 clones, almost 90% of which are singletons. The chain has TRBV4-1 and TRBJ2-3; TRBD1 might be the D (5 bases). This TCR was sampled from a woman between 18 and 29 years old in good health and CMV-seropositive. Sequences were obtained from PBMCs. CDR3 loop: CASSQDVGRRTDTQYF. Here the CDR3 DNA reads TGCGCCAGCAGCCAAGATGTGGGGCGTCGCACAGATACGCAGTATTTT.